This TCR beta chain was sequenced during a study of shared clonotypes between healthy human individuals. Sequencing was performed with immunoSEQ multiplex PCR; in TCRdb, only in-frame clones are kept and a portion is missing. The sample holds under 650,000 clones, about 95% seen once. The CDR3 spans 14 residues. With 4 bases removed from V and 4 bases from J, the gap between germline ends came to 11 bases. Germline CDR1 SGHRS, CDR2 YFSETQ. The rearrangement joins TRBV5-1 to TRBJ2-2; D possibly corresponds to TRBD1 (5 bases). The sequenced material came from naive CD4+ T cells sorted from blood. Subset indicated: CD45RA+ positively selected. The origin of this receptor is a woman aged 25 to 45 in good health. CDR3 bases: TGCGCCAGCAGCGAAAACAGGCCCACCGGGGAGCTGTTTTTT. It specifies CASSENRPTGELFF.